This TCR beta chain was observed in a study of T cell responses to AZD1222 COVID-19 vaccine. Sequencing was performed with immunoSEQ multiplex PCR; in TCRdb, only in-frame clones are kept and a portion is missing. The profile covers about 150,000 clones, with roughly 92% appearing a single time and about 3.7% taken by the ten largest. As concerns this clone: Its antigen is not identified.

Germline CDR1 and CDR2: MGHDK and SYGVNS. Trimming pared 2 bases from V and 7 bases from J, leaving 20 bases between. This CDR3 contains 17 residues. Study results and limitations: Just a handful of AZD1222 recipients tested seropositive at baseline. Donors, mostly white British, included more females; clonal diversity was possibly underestimated. The study reported that nearly half of spike-specific TCRs target unmutated variant regions. Spike was spanned by vaccine-associated CD4 TCRs, which were dominant at 160-218 and 743-854.

The sample was peripheral blood, taken on day 0 of AZD1222 vaccination. The TCR sequence derives from an adult in good health. The chain links TRBV25-1 to TRBJ1-4; no clear D gene. This CDR3 is CASSEPRSTRMGEKLFF. The CDR3 DNA reads TGTGCCAGCAGTGAACCTCGTTCTACCCGGATGGGTGAAAAACTGTTTTTT.